A single sample gave rise to the 12 T cell receptor beta chains below, sequenced in a study of type 1 regulatory T cells. TCRdb reanalysed the reads using MiXCR and keeps one entry per CDR3 protein. The sample lists 60,000 to 80,000 distinct CDR3 sequences, about 69% occurring once. These receptors lack a known antigen. The sequencing input was cultured T cells, either the whole culture or a sorted T cell fraction (not recorded which). Subset described: Tr1-enriched cell product generated in vitro against host alloantigens. These receptors all come from a human donor in good health.

This clonotype was seen only a few times. The chain combines TRBV9 with TRBJ2-2; D call uncertain. Germline V gene sequence: CDR1 SGDLS, CDR2 YYNGEE. V was pared by 0 bases and J by 8 bases, with 5 bases between. The CDR3 totals 12 residues. The CDR3 DNA reads TGTGCCAGCAGCGTAGGAGTAGGGGAGCTGTTTTTT. The encoded protein is CASSVGVGELFF. The whole variable domain, filled in from reference TRBV9 and TRBJ2-2, reads DSGVTQTPKHLITATGQRVTLRCSPRSGDLSVYWYQQSLDQGLQFLIQYYNGEERAKGNILERFSAQQFPDLHSELNLSSLELGDSALYFCASSVGVGELFFGEGSRLTVL.

A few counts support this clonotype. The rearrangement links TRBV29-1 to TRBJ1-2, with 8 bases aligning to TRBD1. Germline CDR1 reads SQVTM; CDR2 reads ANQGSEA. The J segment lost 2 bases and the V segment lost 1 base, leaving 9 bases of the junction unmatched. There are 16 residues in the CDR3. CDR3 sequence reads: CSVEGGRQGRNYGYTF. CDR3 in DNA: TGCAGCGTTGAAGGGGGCAGACAGGGGAGGAACTATGGCTACACCTTC.

The CDR3 DNA reads TGTGCCAGCAGCTTGTATCCGGGCCAGAACACCGGGGAGCTGTTTTTT. Protein product: CASSLYPGQNTGELFF. The V and J genes are TRBV5-6 and TRBJ2-2; D gene unclear. CDR3 length: 16 residues. Germline V gene data show CDR1 as SGHDT and CDR2 as YYEEEE. Trimming removed 1 base at V and 1 base at J, with 11 bases between.

This sequence joins TRBV20-1 and TRBJ2-1; TRBD2 matches at 12 bases. Trimming took 4 bases from V and 8 from J; bases not matched to a gene: 9. Germline V gene data show CDR1 as DFQATT and CDR2 as SNEGSKA (reference sequence). The CDR3 contains 15 residues. The CDR3 DNA reads as TGCAGTGCTACCTCGACTAGCGGGAGCATGTATGAGCAGTTCTTC. Translating it yields CSATSTSGSMYEQFF.

The J gene is TRBJ1-2, the V gene TRBV7-2; 9 bases fit TRBD1. V dropped 5 bases and J dropped 6; count of bases not matched to a gene: 4. The CDR3 runs 13 residues. CDR1 and CDR2 from the germline V gene are SGHTA and FQGNSA. As DNA, the CDR3 is TGTGCCAGCAGCGGAAGGACAGGGGATGGCTACACCTTC. Translating it yields CASSGRTGDGYTF.

This chain links TRBV4-1 with TRBJ1-4; 7 nucleotides align to TRBD1. After removal of 3 bases from V and 0 bases from J, the junction contained 10 bases not matched to a gene. CDR1 is MGHRA, CDR2 YSYEKL, per germline. The CDR3 has 18 residues. The CDR3 loop reads CASSQRTGRSATNEKLFF. Here the CDR3 DNA reads TGCGCCAGCAGCCAGCGGACAGGAAGGTCGGCAACTAATGAAAAACTGTTTTTT.

This clonotype showed up just a few times. The chain is built from TRBV20-1 and TRBJ2-1; weak D call: TRBD2 (6 bases). Germline V gene sequence: CDR1 DFQATT, CDR2 SNEGSKA (reference sequence). Trimming removed 0 bases at V and 0 bases at J, with 18 bases between. The CDR3 covers 18 residues. Here the CDR3 reads CSARDPLLAQSSYNEQFF. The CDR3 region has the DNA TGCAGTGCTAGAGATCCCCTCCTAGCGCAGAGCTCCTACAATGAGCAGTTCTTC.

This chain links TRBV28 with TRBJ2-3; D is undetermined. Trimming took 3 bases from V and 3 from J, leaving 10 bases between them. CDR3 size: 14 residues. The V gene's germline CDR1 is MDHEN and CDR2 SYDVKM. The DNA for the CDR3 is TGTGCCAGCAGTTTGGTGGGAAATACAGATACGCAGTATTTT. Protein sequence: CASSLVGNTDTQYF.

This chain connects TRBV12-3 or TRBV12-4 to TRBJ1-5; D is unclear. This CDR3 has 14 amino acids. V dropped 3 bases and J dropped 3 bases, with 9 bases sitting between them. The CDR3 DNA is TGTGCCAGCAGTTTTCAAGGTATCAATCAGCCCCAGCATTTT. Translating it yields CASSFQGINQPQHF.

This clonotype was recorded a few times. The J gene is TRBJ2-5, the V gene TRBV18; 7 nucleotides match TRBD1. This CDR3 has 14 amino acids. Germline CDR1 reads KGHSH; CDR2 reads LQKENI. V trimming: 3 bases; J trimming: 6 bases; junction bases outside the gene matches: 7. The CDR3 DNA reads TGTGCCAGCTCACCTCTACAGGGGCAAAAGACCCAGTACTTC. Translated: CASSPLQGQKTQYF.

The chain joins TRBV28 to TRBJ1-6; 8 bases align to TRBD1. The germline gives CDR1 MDHEN, CDR2 SYDVKM. V shed 2 bases, J shed 0 bases, and the junction held 9 bases outside the gene matches. This CDR3 comprises 19 residues. The CDR3 protein is CASSLISRQGSSYNSPLHF. In nucleotides, the CDR3 is TGTGCCAGCAGTTTAATTTCCCGACAGGGGAGCTCCTATAATTCACCCCTCCACTTT.

This chain uses TRBV7-9 with TRBJ2-5, with 13 bases matching TRBD2. CDR3 length: 19 residues. The germline gives CDR1 SEHNR, CDR2 FQNEAQ (reference sequence). The V gene end was trimmed by 5 bases and the J gene end by 4 bases; junction bases not matched to a gene: 16. CDR3 in DNA: TGTGCCAGCAGCCTGACCTCGGGACTAGCGGGGAGAAGGTCAGAGACCCAGTACTTC. It encodes CASSLTSGLAGRRSETQYF.